This T cell receptor beta chain emerged from a study of T cells after yellow fever vaccination. Study outcomes and limitations: Subsequent to the booster, the majority of primary-vaccination clones reappeared (roughly 96% CD4, 88% CD8).

Note on this clonotype: What it recognizes is unknown.

V dropped 5 bases and J dropped 7 bases, with 21 bases sitting between them. This CDR3 has 16 residues. TCRdb itself ran the 5' RACE reads through MiXCR, one entry per CDR3 protein. The data contain 250,000 or so distinct CDR3 sequences, roughly 6.3% of them seen just once; the ten biggest clones take up about 0.95%. The V and J genes are TRBV12-3 or TRBV12-4 and TRBJ2-1, with unresolved D. The input for sequencing was CD4+ T cells sorted from PBMCs, taken on the day of the yellow fever booster vaccination. This receptor was taken from a man in his thirties or forties who received the YFV17D yellow fever vaccine. The CDR3 sequence is CASSRPTRLVPNEQFF. The CDR3 nucleotides read TGTGCCAGCAGTCGACCGACCCGACTCGTGCCAAATGAGCAGTTCTTC.